What follows describes a single TCR beta chain. Its cognate antigen is unknown. This CDR3 has 16 amino acids. The V segment lost 5 bases and the J segment 3 bases; nucleotides outside the gene matches: 7. In germline, CDR1 is MRHNA, CDR2 SNTAGT. Measured with immunoSEQ multiplex PCR; TCRdb has only the in-frame clones, and not every one. The sample lists about 140,000 clones, approximately 95% occurring once. The sample originates from a study of T cell responses to AZD1222 COVID-19 vaccine. Overall study findings and caveats: A mostly white British donor set with more females was recruited, and clonal diversity was possibly underestimated. Reportedly, nearly half of unique spike TCRs recognized epitopes outside B.1.351/B.1.1.7 mutations.

The J gene is TRBJ2-1, the V gene TRBV6-4; 10 bases map to TRBD2. The clonotype was recovered from an adult in good health. Sequencing was performed on peripheral blood, taken on day 0 of MenACWY control vaccination. The CDR3 coding sequence is TGTGCCAGCAGTTCAACTAGCGGGAACCGCTACAATGAGCAGTTCTTC. This sequence encodes CASSSTSGNRYNEQFF.